Following are 24 T cell receptor beta chains from one sample sequenced in a study of type 1 regulatory T cells. Overall study findings and caveats: Compared with non-type 1 regulatory T cells, type 1 regulatory T cells showed a more restricted TCR repertoire.

These receptors' antigens are unknown. One entry per CDR3 protein, called by TCRdb with MiXCR from the reads. The sample has around 64,000 distinct CDR3 sequences, about a fifth seen once. Sequencing used cultured type 1 regulatory T (Tr1) cells, either the whole culture or a sorted fraction (not recorded which). The origin of the receptors is a human donor in good health.

Regarding this clonotype: This CDR3 is missing its conserved last phenylalanine or tryptophan, likely due to a read error. The chain carries TRBV6-1 and TRBJ1-2; the match to TRBD1 covers 7 bases. The CDR3 loop spans 12 amino acids. V was clipped by 4 bases and J by 4 bases; unmatched bases: 0. The V gene's germline CDR1 is MNHNS and CDR2 SASEGT. In nucleotides, the CDR3 is TGTGCCAGCAGTGGACAGGGCTATGGCTACACCCTC. It is translated as CASSGQGYGYTL.

This clonotype appeared a few times. The chain joins TRBV10-3 to TRBJ2-3; D gene unclear. Trimming took off 6 bases at V and 3 bases at J, with 13 bases between the two ends. The CDR3 runs to 14 residues. In germline, CDR1 is ENHRY, CDR2 SYGVKD. CDR3 residues: CAISRGSGTDTQYF. In DNA, the CDR3 is TGTGCCATCAGCCGTGGTAGTGGAACAGATACGCAGTATTTT.

In its sample, this clonotype was seen a few times. The rearrangement joins TRBV5-1 to TRBJ2-7; D may be TRBD1 or TRBD2 (5 bases each). The CDR3 contains 15 residues. Germline CDR1 SGHRS, CDR2 YFSETQ. The V and J ends lost 4 bases and 2 bases respectively, with 16 bases between them. The CDR3 is CASSHGTSPAYEQYF. In DNA form, the CDR3 reads TGCGCCAGCAGCCACGGGACCAGCCCAGCCTACGAGCAGTACTTC.

The rearrangement links TRBV18 to TRBJ2-5; the D gene is possibly TRBD2 (5 bases). V gave up 5 bases and J gave up 0 bases, with 7 bases separating them. The germline CDR1 and CDR2 sequences are KGHSH and LQKENI. This CDR3 has 13 amino acids. The CDR3 bases are TGTGCCAGCTCAAGAGCGGACCAAGAGACCCAGTACTTC. Its protein is CASSRADQETQYF.

As to this clonotype: A read error may produce the germline difference seen at one junction end. The chain employs TRBV28 and TRBJ2-7; D call uncertain. The CDR3 has 12 amino acids. From germline, CDR1 is MDHEN and CDR2 SYDVKM. CDR3 region: CAGRNPAYEQYF. The CDR3, as DNA: TGTGCCGGCAGAAATCCGGCCTACGAGCAGTACTTC.

This clonotype appeared a few times. This chain connects TRBV2 to TRBJ1-1; D is uncertain. From germline, CDR1 is SNHLY and CDR2 FYNNEI. The CDR3 sequence is 11 residues long. The V end lost 5 bases, the J end lost 14 bases, and 15 bases lay between the germline ends. The CDR3 sequence is CASSNGPTNFF. CDR3 in DNA: TGTGCCAGCAGTAACGGACCCACCAACTTCTTT.

As regards this clonotype: Here the CDR3 omits its conserved ending phenylalanine or tryptophan, so a read error is the likely source. The CDR3 sequence: CASSSHPSNEQFL. Written as DNA, the CDR3 is TGTGCCAGCAGCTCCCACCCGTCCAATGAGCAGTTCCTC. The chain recombines TRBV7-3 with TRBJ2-1; D gene uncertain. CDR3 length equals 13 residues. With 4 bases removed from V and 6 bases from J, the gap between germline ends came to 10 bases. The germline V gene has CDR1 SGHTA and CDR2 FQGTGA.

This clonotype has only a few counts. CDR3 protein: CASSGGAERQPQHF. The CDR3 DNA is TGTGCCAGCAGCGGAGGGGCGGAACGGCAGCCCCAGCATTTT. The chain carries TRBV7-9 and TRBJ1-5, with TRBD1 as a possible D gene (5 bases). The V and J ends lost 5 bases and 7 bases respectively, with 15 bases between them. In germline, CDR1 is SEHNR, CDR2 FQNEAQ (reference sequence). The CDR3 is 14 amino acids. The full variable domain, rest sourced from reference TRBV7-9 and TRBJ1-5, is DTGVSQNPRHKITKRGQNVTFRCDPISEHNRLYWYRQTLGQGPEFLTYFQNEAQLEKSRLLSDRFSAERPKGSFSTLEIQRTEQGDSAMYLCASSGGAERQPQHFGDGTRLSIL.

The V gene is TRBV7-9, the J gene TRBJ2-7; D might be TRBD2 (5 bases). There are 14 residues in the CDR3. Looked up from germline, CDR1 is SEHNR and CDR2 is FQNEAQ (reference sequence). Trimming shortened V by 5 bases and J by 5 bases, and 16 bases separated the two germline ends. The CDR3 sequence is CASSPLAPPDEQYF. The DNA for the CDR3 is TGTGCCAGCAGCCCCCTAGCCCCCCCTGACGAGCAGTACTTC.

The V gene is TRBV5-1, the J gene TRBJ2-2, with D hard to call. This CDR3 comprises 13 residues. Germline CDR1 and CDR2: SGHRS and YFSETQ. The CDR3 coding sequence is TGCCTCGGACCCCCTCCGAACACCGGGGAGCTGTTTTTT. Translating gives CLGPPPNTGELFF.

As for this clonotype: One base away lies a much larger clone, so this may be a sequencing read error. The chain employs TRBV12-3 or TRBV12-4 and TRBJ1-1; D not resolved. The CDR3 has 14 amino acids. CDR3 bases: TGTGCCAGCAGTTTAGTTGGCGAGAACACTGAAACTTTCTTT. The encoded protein is CASSLVGENTETFF.

This clonotype was detected only a few times. V is TRBV5-1 and J is TRBJ2-7; no clear D gene. Trimming removed 1 base at V and 2 bases at J, with 4 bases between. Germline lookup yields CDR1 SGHRS and CDR2 YFSETQ. The CDR3 is 12 residues long. This CDR3 reads CASSLNPYEQYF. The CDR3 DNA reads TGCGCCAGCAGCTTGAATCCCTACGAGCAGTACTTC.

This clonotype was counted at least ten times. The chain combines TRBV6-2 or TRBV6-3 with TRBJ2-1; D is perhaps TRBD2 (5 bases). With 0 bases removed from V and 9 bases from J, the gap between germline ends came to 15 bases. From germline, CDR1 is MNHEY and CDR2 SVGEGT. This CDR3 has 15 residues. The CDR3 spells CASSYSSGGRGEQFF. CDR3 DNA: TGTGCCAGCAGTTACTCTTCCGGTGGTCGGGGTGAGCAGTTCTTC.

This chain uses TRBV27 with TRBJ1-4; 9 bases map to TRBD1. Germline CDR1 reads MNHEY; CDR2 reads SMNVEV (reference sequence). The CDR3 is 16 amino acids. Losses at the gene ends were 6 bases for V and 7 bases for J; bases not matched to a gene: 12. CDR3 amino acids: CASSYYRQGESEKLFF. Here the CDR3 DNA reads TGTGCCAGCAGCTATTACCGACAGGGGGAGAGTGAAAAACTGTTTTTT.

A few counts support this clonotype. V gene TRBV28 combines with J gene TRBJ2-7; D is undetermined. Germline V gene sequence: CDR1 MDHEN, CDR2 SYDVKM. The CDR3 length is 13 residues. The V end lost 4 bases, the J end lost 0 bases, and 7 bases lay between the germline ends. CDR3 region: CASSSDGSYEQYF. As DNA, the CDR3 is TGTGCCAGCAGTTCGGACGGCTCCTACGAGCAGTACTTC.

This clonotype came up a few times. The V call is TRBV9, the J call TRBJ2-2; the D is unclear. V lost 4 bases and J 3 bases, leaving 10 bases between the germline ends. CDR1 is SGDLS, CDR2 YYNGEE, per germline. This CDR3 region has 14 residues. The chain's CDR3 is CASSPSGHTGELFF. The CDR3 DNA reads TGTGCCAGCAGCCCCTCTGGACACACCGGGGAGCTGTTTTTT.

This clonotype was counted between two and nine times. At one end the junction does not follow the germline gene, possibly because of a read error. The chain joins TRBV7-9 to TRBJ2-4; D gene uncertain. Germline V gene lookup returns CDR1 SEHNR and CDR2 FQNEAQ (reference sequence). The CDR3 is 13 residues long. The chain's CDR3 is CASSLARGPKVHF. CDR3 in DNA: TGTGCCAGCAGCTTAGCTAGAGGACCTAAGGTGCACTTC.

The chain couples TRBV5-1 to TRBJ2-1, with D possibly being TRBD2 (5 bases). V was cut by 4 bases and J by 5 bases, with 10 bases left in between. From germline, CDR1 is SGHRS and CDR2 YFSETQ. This CDR3 region has 13 residues. CDR3 sequence (DNA): TGCGCCAGCAGCCCCGGACTCCACAATGAGCAGTTCTTC. This codes for CASSPGLHNEQFF.

By share of the sample, this clonotype is medium-sized. This sequence joins TRBV27 and TRBJ2-7; D is unresolved. This CDR3 comprises 13 residues. Per germline, CDR1 MNHEY and CDR2 SMNVEV (reference sequence). The ends were cut back, 4 bases at V and 6 bases at J, with 13 bases in the middle. CDR3 loop: CASSSPLSPEQYF. The CDR3 DNA reads TGTGCCAGCAGTTCCCCCTTGAGCCCCGAGCAGTACTTC.

V and J are TRBV18 and TRBJ2-7; 7 bases agree with TRBD1. The CDR3 totals 14 residues. Germline loops: CDR1 KGHSH, CDR2 LQKENI. V gave up 6 bases and J gave up 0 bases; unmatched junction bases: 5. The CDR3 DNA reads as TGTGCCAGCTCCCCTAGACAGGGCTCCTACGAGCAGTACTTC. Amino acid sequence: CASSPRQGSYEQYF.

The V and J genes are TRBV20-1 and TRBJ2-1; 8 nucleotides agree with TRBD2. The junction had 9 bases not matched to a gene; V was cut back by 4 bases and J by 7 bases. Germline CDR1 is DFQATT and CDR2 is SNEGSKA (reference sequence). The CDR3 consists of 14 residues. The CDR3 DNA follows: TGCAGTGCTACAGGGTCGGGAGGGTGGAATGAGCAGTTCTTC. It translates to CSATGSGGWNEQFF.

This clonotype showed up just a few times. The chain joins TRBV20-1 to TRBJ1-6; tentative D call: TRBD1 (5 bases). Trimming cost V 3 bases and J 10 bases, with 16 bases left between them. Germline CDR1 and CDR2: DFQATT and SNEGSKA (reference sequence). The CDR3 covers 14 residues. The chain's CDR3 is CSASEGQVGSPLHF. CDR3 DNA: TGCAGTGCTAGCGAGGGGCAGGTTGGGTCACCCCTCCACTTT.

This clonotype was seen only a few times. The chain is built from TRBV7-6 and TRBJ2-1; D is unresolved. Germline V gives CDR1 SGHVS, CDR2 FNYEAQ. The V gene lost 1 base and the J gene lost 6 bases, with 7 bases spanning the gap. The CDR3 loop spans 13 amino acids. In DNA form, the CDR3 reads TGTGCCAGCAGCTTAGTGGCAGGCAATGAGCAGTTCTTC. Translating it yields CASSLVAGNEQFF. Looking up the rest from reference TRBV7-6 and TRBJ2-1 gives the full variable domain: GAGVSQSPRYKVTKRGQDVALRCDPISGHVSLYWYRQALGQGPEFLTYFNYEAQQDKSGLPNDRFSAERPEGSISTLTIQRTEQRDSAMYRCASSLVAGNEQFFGPGTRLTVL.

This clonotype appeared a few times. The junction departs from germline at one end; a sequencing error may be responsible. The chain has TRBV12-3 or TRBV12-4 and TRBJ2-4; possibly TRBD1 or TRBD2 for D (5 bases each). The CDR3 totals 13 residues. The CDR3: CASSFSETGARGF. Here the CDR3 DNA reads TGTGCCAGCAGTTTCTCGGAGACTGGGGCGAGGGGTTTC.